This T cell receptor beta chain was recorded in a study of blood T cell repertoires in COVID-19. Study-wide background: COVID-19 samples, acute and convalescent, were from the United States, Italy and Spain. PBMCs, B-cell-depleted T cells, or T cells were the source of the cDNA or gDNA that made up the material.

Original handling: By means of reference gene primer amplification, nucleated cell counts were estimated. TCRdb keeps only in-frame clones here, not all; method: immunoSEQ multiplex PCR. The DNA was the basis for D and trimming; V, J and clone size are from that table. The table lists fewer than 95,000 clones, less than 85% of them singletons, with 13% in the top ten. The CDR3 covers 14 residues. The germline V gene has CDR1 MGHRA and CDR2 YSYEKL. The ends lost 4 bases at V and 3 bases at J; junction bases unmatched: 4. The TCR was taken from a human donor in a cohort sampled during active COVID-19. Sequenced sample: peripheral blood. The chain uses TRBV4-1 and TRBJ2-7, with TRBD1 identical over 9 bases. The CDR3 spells CASSRGQGRYEQYF. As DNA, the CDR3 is TGCGCCAGCAGCCGGGGACAGGGTCGCTACGAGCAGTACTTC.